One sample yielded the 13 T cell receptor beta chains listed below, sequenced in a study of vaccination and CD4 T cells after COVID-19. No antigen has been assigned to these receptors. Treatment: 10-day PBMC culture with coronavirus spike peptide pools or control peptides (ViraFEST assay). Cultured CD4+ T-cell DNA underwent Oncomine TCR Beta short-read sequencing. In TCRdb, the PCR reads were re-called with MiXCR into one record per CDR3 protein. The sample comprises about 14,000 distinct CDR3 sequences, around 40% of which are singletons, and 8% to 13% rests with the top ten. What was sequenced was CD4+ T cells from blood, cultured in vitro. These receptors came from a human donor who had recovered from COVID-19.

The V call is TRBV12-3 or TRBV12-4, the J call TRBJ1-1; 9 bases fit TRBD1. V lost 6 bases and J lost 4; bases outside the gene matches: 6. This CDR3 region has 14 residues. CDR3 DNA sequence: TGTGCCAGCAGGAAACAGGGGGCTGGCACTGAAGCTTTCTTT. It yields the protein CASRKQGAGTEAFF.

The genes are TRBV12-3 or TRBV12-4 and TRBJ1-5; D unresolved. V was trimmed by 5 bases and J by 7 bases, leaving 15 bases between them. CDR3 size: 14 residues. CDR3 nucleotides: TGTGCCAGCAGTACCCTCACCGGAGGCCAGCCCCAGCATTTT. Amino acids: CASSTLTGGQPQHF.

The table lists this clonotype with a few counts. The CDR3 loop is CASSSDRPLGYTF. CDR3 coding DNA: TGTGCCAGCAGTTCTGACAGGCCCCTGGGCTACACCTTC. The chain joins TRBV12-3 or TRBV12-4 to TRBJ1-2; TRBD1 might be the D (6 bases). The CDR3 extends over 13 amino acids. Trimming stripped 4 bases from V and 8 bases from J, with 14 bases between.

There are a few counts of this clonotype. V is TRBV7-2 and J is TRBJ2-2; D unresolved. The length of the CDR3 is 13 residues. CDR1 is SGHTA and CDR2 is FQGNSA in the germline V gene. Trimming shortened V by 5 bases and J by 0 bases, and 4 bases separated the two germline ends. CDR3 bases: TGTGCCAGCAGCAAATCGAACACCGGGGAGCTGTTTTTT. It codes for CASSKSNTGELFF.

The chain employs TRBV30 and TRBJ1-1; 8 nucleotides agree with TRBD1. Germline V CDR1 and CDR2: GTSNPN, SVGIG (reference sequence). The V gene end was trimmed by 4 bases and the J gene end by 3 bases; junction bases not matched to a gene: 1. The CDR3 is made up of 12 amino acids. The CDR3 sequence is CAWNRGYTEAFF. The CDR3 DNA sequence: TGTGCCTGGAACAGGGGGTACACTGAAGCTTTCTTT. Combining the CDR3 with reference TRBV30 and TRBJ1-1 gives the whole variable domain SQTIHQWPATLVQPVGSPLSLECTVEGTSNPNLYWYRQAAGRGLQLLFYSVGIGQISSEVPQNLSASRPQDRQFILSSKKLLLSDSGFYLCAWNRGYTEAFFGQGTRLTVV.

The gene calls are TRBV4-2 and TRBJ1-2; no reliable D call. V shed 1 base and J shed 1 base, with 1 base lying between them. The CDR3 runs to 12 residues. Germline V lookup: CDR1 LGHNA, CDR2 YNFKEQ. DNA for the CDR3: TGTGCCAGCAGCCAAGTTAACTATGGCTACACCTTC. Translation: CASSQVNYGYTF.

This rearrangement joins TRBV11-2 to TRBJ2-5, with TRBD2 matching over 7 bases. This CDR3 spans 18 amino acids. Per the germline V gene, CDR1 is SGHAT and CDR2 is FQNNGV. V trimming: 1 base; J trimming: 5 bases; junction bases outside the gene matches: 16. CDR3 DNA sequence: TGTGCCAGCAGCTTAGGGGATCGAGTGGCGGGAGAGTTGGAGACCCAGTACTTC. Protein product: CASSLGDRVAGELETQYF. The whole variable domain, filled in from reference TRBV11-2 and TRBJ2-5, reads EAGVAQSPRYKIIEKRQSVAFWCNPISGHATLYWYQQILGQGPKLLIQFQNNGVVDDSQLPKDRFSAERLKGVDSTLKIQPAKLEDSAVYLCASSLGDRVAGELETQYFGPGTRLLVL.

V is TRBV6-1 and J is TRBJ2-1; D perhaps matches TRBD2 (7 bases). The CDR3 spans 15 residues. Germline CDR1 and CDR2: MNHNS and SASEGT. Between the trimmed V and J ends, which lost 8 bases and 4 bases, there was a span of 18 bases. CDR3 coding DNA: TGTGCCAGCTCCCTAGGGGGGGCAGGGTACAATGAGCAGTTCTTC. This translates into CASSLGGAGYNEQFF.

This chain uses TRBV12-3 or TRBV12-4 with TRBJ2-3; the match to TRBD2 covers 7 bases. V lost 5 bases to trimming and J lost 0 bases; unmatched junction nucleotides: 5. CDR3 length: 15 residues. The DNA for the CDR3 is TGTGCCAGCAGTCCCGGGAGGCCTAGCACAGATACGCAGTATTTT. The encoded protein is CASSPGRPSTDTQYF.

This clonotype was seen a handful of times. The chain links TRBV20-1 to TRBJ2-3; D unresolved. Trimming took off 3 bases at V and 0 bases at J, with 10 bases between the two ends. CDR3 size: 14 residues. CDR1 is DFQATT and CDR2 is SNEGSKA in the germline V gene (reference sequence). The CDR3 protein is CSASYSPSTDTQYF. Here the CDR3 DNA reads TGCAGTGCTAGTTACAGCCCTAGCACAGATACGCAGTATTTT.

This clonotype was seen a handful of times. The V gene is TRBV2, the J gene TRBJ1-1; D unclear. Germline values: CDR1 SNHLY, CDR2 FYNNEI. The CDR3 loop spans 15 amino acids. V dropped 6 bases and J dropped 4 bases, with 18 bases sitting between them. Here the CDR3 DNA reads TGTGCCAGCAGCCCTCGTGGGAGGTTGGGCACTGAAGCTTTCTTT. It yields the protein CASSPRGRLGTEAFF.

The gene calls are TRBV4-2 and TRBJ2-5; D gene uncertain. Trimming stripped 4 bases from V and 5 bases from J, with 20 bases between. The germline V gene has CDR1 LGHNA and CDR2 YNFKEQ. There are 16 residues in the CDR3. Written as DNA, the CDR3 is TGTGCCAGCAGCCCCTTGACTCTCACTATGGGGGAGACCCAGTACTTC. Protein product: CASSPLTLTMGETQYF.

The V and J genes are TRBV19 and TRBJ2-1; 13 bases are a match to TRBD2. This CDR3 spans 14 amino acids. V trimming: 8 bases; J trimming: 8 bases; junction bases outside the gene matches: 6. Germline-derived CDR1 and CDR2 are LNHDA and SQIVND (reference sequence). The CDR3 sequence: CASRTSGSYHEQFF. The CDR3 nucleotides read TGTGCCAGTCGGACTAGCGGGAGTTATCATGAGCAGTTCTTC.